The clone carrying this TCR beta chain was seen just once. Its antigen is as yet unknown. Given a far larger clone just one base away, this is likely a sequencing read error. CDR1 is MNHGY and CDR2 is SVAAGI in the germline V gene. There are 16 residues in the CDR3. The V and J ends lost 3 bases and 3 bases respectively, with 17 bases between them. For TCR beta, libraries came from iRepertoire HTBI primers and Arm-PCR of CDR3 regions. Authors' processing steps: Spanning all samples, the identified segments comprised around 62 TRBV and more than 11 TRBJ. A single record per CDR3 protein comes from TCRdb applying MiXCR to the multiplex PCR reads. The V and J calls come from TCRdb's annotation, not from the publication. The table has some 370,000 distinct CDR3 sequences, about 23% seen once. The time point was: persistent/refractory GD, antithyroid drugs over 5 years with positive TRAb. The TCR library was prepared using RNA isolated from PBMCs.

The data derive from a study of regulatory T cells in long-lasting Graves disease. Study summary: Persistent Graves' disease meant over 5 years of antithyroid drugs with positive TSH receptor antibodies. Study observations and caveats: Persistent disease favored TRBV28, TRBJ1-2 and TRBJ2-5.

The source was peripheral blood mononuclear cells (PBMCs), collected when the disease was refractory, from a patient treated with antithyroid drugs. This sequence was found in a woman in her forties with Graves disease. V gene TRBV6-9 combines with J gene TRBJ1-1; D gene ambiguous. CDR3 sequence reads: CASSYEPVLMDTEAFF. The CDR3 nucleotides read TGTGCCAGCAGTTACGAACCAGTCCTCATGGACACTGAAGCTTTCTTT.